The present TCR beta chain was sequenced within a study of OX40 agonist ivuxolimab in advanced cancers. Study at large: Patients were treated with ivuxolimab, an agonistic anti-OX40 (CD134) antibody. In this trial design, patients received ivuxolimab intravenously at 0.01 to 10 mg/kg every 2 weeks.

Only one count was recorded for this clone. Its antigen is currently unknown. The sampling schedule covered blood at baseline, cycle 4 day 1, and cycle 7 day 1. The method was immunoSEQ multiplex PCR; TCRdb's version includes in-frame clones alone and lacks a portion of them. Of several thousand clones listed, around 67% were seen once; the top ten hold 58%. Study-level points and caveats: Clonal expansion in partial responders at 0.1-3.0 mg/kg ranked among the lowest.

The CDR3 loop spans 17 amino acids. The germline V gene has CDR1 MNHEY and CDR2 SMNVEV (reference sequence). Between the trimmed V and J ends, which lost 4 bases and 5 bases, there was a span of 20 bases. The TCR sequence derives from an adult with an advanced solid tumor such as melanoma, head and neck, liver or kidney cancer. Source: CD4+ or CD8+ T cells sorted from blood, taken in a trial of the OX40 agonist ivuxolimab. The chain combines TRBV27 with TRBJ2-2, with D possibly being TRBD1 (6 bases). The CDR3 loop is CASSSAANRARTGELFF. CDR3 DNA: TGTGCCAGCAGTTCTGCCGCTAACAGGGCTCGAACCGGGGAGCTGTTTTTT.